The rows below give T cell receptor beta chains drawn from one sample of a study of T cells in Graves' hyperthyroidism and ophthalmopathy. One entry per CDR3 protein results from TCRdb running MiXCR on the multiplex PCR reads. In the table there are about 400,000 distinct CDR3 sequences, about 14% of which are singletons. What was sequenced was blood. All receptors come from a man aged 45-65 years with Graves' ophthalmopathy. The CDR3 runs from the conserved cysteine through the conserved F or W. A D gene is named only where the DNA matches it firmly. Expanded clones are given a class, and other clones once, few, many or no size at all.

cdr3_aa: CASTRGGMGEKLFF
cdr3_nt: TGTGCCAGCACCCGTGGGGGGATGGGTGAAAAACTGTTTTTT
d_call: -
j_call: TRBJ1-4
clone_size: many
v_call: TRBV11-2

cdr3_aa: CASKRENTDTQYF
cdr3_nt: TGCGCCAGCAAACGGGAGAACACAGATACGCAGTATTTT
d_call: -
j_call: TRBJ2-3
clone_size: many
v_call: TRBV5-1

cdr3_aa: CASRRSGSYEQFF
cdr3_nt: TGTGCCAGCAGACGCAGCGGGAGCTATGAGCAGTTCTTC
d_call: TRBD2
j_call: TRBJ2-1
clone_size: -
v_call: TRBV27

cdr3_aa: CASRLGPGNQPQHF
cdr3_nt: TGTGCCAGCAGGTTGGGGCCGGGCAATCAGCCCCAGCATTTT
d_call: -
j_call: TRBJ1-5
clone_size: -
v_call: TRBV27

cdr3_aa: CASSQQPPSYNEQFF
cdr3_nt: TGTGCCAGCAGTCAGCAGCCCCCGTCCTACAATGAGCAGTTCTTC
d_call: -
j_call: TRBJ2-1
clone_size: many
v_call: TRBV6-1

cdr3_aa: CASSQDYGGVSGANVLTF
cdr3_nt: TGTGCCAGCAGCCAAGATTACGGGGGAGTCTCTGGGGCCAACGTCCTGACTTTC
d_call: -
j_call: TRBJ2-6
clone_size: many
v_call: TRBV3-1

cdr3_aa: CASRAQGALGTGELFF
cdr3_nt: TGTGCCAGCAGAGCCCAGGGGGCGCTCGGCACCGGGGAGCTGTTTTTT
d_call: TRBD1
j_call: TRBJ2-2
clone_size: -
v_call: TRBV28

cdr3_aa: CASSSMGGFEQYF
cdr3_nt: TGTGCCAGCAGTTCAATGGGGGGGTTCGAGCAGTACTTC
d_call: TRBD2
j_call: TRBJ2-7
clone_size: -
v_call: TRBV27

cdr3_aa: CASSLSAQRAYEQYF
cdr3_nt: TGTGCCAGCAGCTTATCAGCCCAGCGGGCCTACGAGCAGTACTTC
d_call: -
j_call: TRBJ2-7
clone_size: -
v_call: TRBV7-2

cdr3_aa: CSVDSLSGETQYF
cdr3_nt: TGCAGCGTTGATTCATTGAGCGGGGAGACCCAGTACTTC
d_call: -
j_call: TRBJ2-5
clone_size: few
v_call: TRBV29-1

cdr3_aa: CSARVIQGAGGYTF
cdr3_nt: TGCAGTGCTAGAGTAATTCAGGGGGCGGGCGGCTACACCTTC
d_call: TRBD1
j_call: TRBJ1-2
clone_size: -
v_call: TRBV20-1

cdr3_aa: CSARGRDRGNQPQHF
cdr3_nt: TGCAGTGCTAGAGGCAGAGACAGGGGGAATCAGCCCCAGCATTTT
d_call: TRBD1
j_call: TRBJ1-5
clone_size: many
v_call: TRBV20-1

cdr3_aa: CSVRTSGRKITEQFF
cdr3_nt: TGCAGTGTACGGACTAGCGGGAGGAAGATTACTGAGCAGTTCTTC
d_call: TRBD2
j_call: TRBJ2-1
clone_size: many
v_call: TRBV20-1

cdr3_aa: CSVGGTSGVEQYF
cdr3_nt: TGCAGCGTTGGGGGGACTAGCGGCGTTGAGCAGTACTTC
d_call: TRBD2
j_call: TRBJ2-7
clone_size: few
v_call: TRBV29-1

cdr3_aa: CSARRARTSSYEQYF
cdr3_nt: TGCAGTGCTAGGAGGGCCAGGACGAGCTCCTACGAGCAGTACTTC
d_call: -
j_call: TRBJ2-7
clone_size: many
v_call: TRBV20-1

cdr3_aa: CASSGGDEQFF
cdr3_nt: TGTGCCAGCAGCGGGGGCGATGAGCAGTTCTTC
d_call: -
j_call: TRBJ2-1
clone_size: many
v_call: TRBV27

cdr3_aa: CASSIADRAYNEQFF
cdr3_nt: TGTGCCAGCAGTATTGCGGACAGAGCTTACAATGAGCAGTTCTTC
d_call: -
j_call: TRBJ2-1
clone_size: few
v_call: TRBV12-3/TRBV12-4

cdr3_aa: CASSSVQGDFRYTF
cdr3_nt: TGTGCCAGCAGCTCAGTACAGGGGGACTTTCGCTACACCTTC
d_call: TRBD1
j_call: TRBJ1-2
clone_size: many
v_call: TRBV11-2

cdr3_aa: CASSLPGTTPNF
cdr3_nt: TGTGCCAGCAGTTTACCAGGGACTACGCCTAACTTC
d_call: TRBD2
j_call: TRBJ2-5
clone_size: few
v_call: TRBV28

cdr3_aa: CASSLIGGRVETQYF
cdr3_nt: TGTGCCAGCAGCTTAATAGGAGGGCGGGTAGAGACCCAGTACTTC
d_call: -
j_call: TRBJ2-5
clone_size: many
v_call: TRBV7-2

cdr3_aa: CASSYSGAGNTIYF
cdr3_nt: TGTGCCAGCAGTTATTCGGGGGCTGGAAACACCATATATTTT
d_call: -
j_call: TRBJ1-3
clone_size: few
v_call: TRBV6-2/TRBV6-3

cdr3_aa: CASSVDPRQGDTEAFF
cdr3_nt: TGTGCCAGCAGCGTAGACCCTCGACAGGGGGACACTGAAGCTTTCTTT
d_call: TRBD1
j_call: TRBJ1-1
clone_size: -
v_call: TRBV9

cdr3_aa: CASSTGGGKQEQYF
cdr3_nt: TGTGCCAGTAGTACCGGGGGAGGGAAACAGGAGCAGTACTTC
d_call: TRBD2
j_call: TRBJ2-7
clone_size: -
v_call: TRBV19

cdr3_aa: CATRRDSQGYGYTF
cdr3_nt: TGTGCCACAAGGCGGGACTCCCAAGGATATGGCTACACCTTC
d_call: -
j_call: TRBJ1-2
clone_size: few
v_call: TRBV6-1

cdr3_aa: CASAETGAGNSPLHF
cdr3_nt: TGTGCCAGTGCCGAGACAGGGGCAGGGAATTCACCCCTCCACTTT
d_call: TRBD1
j_call: TRBJ1-6
clone_size: few
v_call: TRBV19

cdr3_aa: CASSLVLRGTQYF
cdr3_nt: TGTGCCAGCAGCTTAGTTCTTCGAGGGACCCAGTACTTC
d_call: -
j_call: TRBJ2-5
clone_size: few
v_call: TRBV11-1

cdr3_aa: CASSFLTSAPSTDTQYF
cdr3_nt: TGTGCCAGCAGCTTCTTGACTAGCGCCCCTAGCACAGATACGCAGTATTTT
d_call: TRBD2
j_call: TRBJ2-3
clone_size: -
v_call: TRBV7-9

cdr3_aa: CASSDLAGGADTQYF
cdr3_nt: TGTGCCAGCAGCGATCTAGCGGGAGGGGCGGATACGCAGTATTTT
d_call: TRBD2
j_call: TRBJ2-3
clone_size: many
v_call: TRBV5-5

cdr3_aa: CASRESGGSSPLHF
cdr3_nt: TGTGCCAGCAGGGAAAGTGGGGGTAGTTCACCCCTCCACTTT
d_call: -
j_call: TRBJ1-6
clone_size: -
v_call: TRBV12-3/TRBV12-4

cdr3_aa: CSAFQGGGSTEAFF
cdr3_nt: TGCAGTGCTTTCCAAGGAGGGGGTTCTACTGAAGCTTTCTTT
d_call: -
j_call: TRBJ1-1
clone_size: many
v_call: TRBV20-1

cdr3_aa: CATSAGQADETQYF
cdr3_nt: TGTGCCACCAGTGCGGGACAGGCGGACGAGACCCAGTACTTC
d_call: TRBD1
j_call: TRBJ2-5
clone_size: few
v_call: TRBV24-1

cdr3_aa: CASSLAPDRDEQFF
cdr3_nt: TGTGCCAGCAGCTTGGCGCCGGACAGGGACGAGCAGTTCTTC
d_call: TRBD1
j_call: TRBJ2-1
clone_size: many
v_call: TRBV11-3

cdr3_aa: CASSVDLPSTDTQYF
cdr3_nt: TGTGCCAGCAGCGTCGACTTACCTAGCACAGATACGCAGTATTTT
d_call: -
j_call: TRBJ2-3
clone_size: -
v_call: TRBV9

cdr3_aa: CSASVGGPNTEAFF
cdr3_nt: TGCAGTGCTAGTGTTGGGGGCCCGAACACTGAAGCTTTCTTT
d_call: -
j_call: TRBJ1-1
clone_size: many
v_call: TRBV20-1

cdr3_aa: CASSPTLVLQTQYF
cdr3_nt: TGTGCCAGCAGTCCGACCTTGGTGCTACAGACCCAGTACTTC
d_call: -
j_call: TRBJ2-5
clone_size: few
v_call: TRBV6-1

cdr3_aa: CATGTGAKSGSYNSPLHF
cdr3_nt: TGTGCCACCGGGACAGGCGCTAAGAGTGGCTCCTATAATTCACCCCTCCACTTT
d_call: TRBD1
j_call: TRBJ1-6
clone_size: many
v_call: TRBV6-1